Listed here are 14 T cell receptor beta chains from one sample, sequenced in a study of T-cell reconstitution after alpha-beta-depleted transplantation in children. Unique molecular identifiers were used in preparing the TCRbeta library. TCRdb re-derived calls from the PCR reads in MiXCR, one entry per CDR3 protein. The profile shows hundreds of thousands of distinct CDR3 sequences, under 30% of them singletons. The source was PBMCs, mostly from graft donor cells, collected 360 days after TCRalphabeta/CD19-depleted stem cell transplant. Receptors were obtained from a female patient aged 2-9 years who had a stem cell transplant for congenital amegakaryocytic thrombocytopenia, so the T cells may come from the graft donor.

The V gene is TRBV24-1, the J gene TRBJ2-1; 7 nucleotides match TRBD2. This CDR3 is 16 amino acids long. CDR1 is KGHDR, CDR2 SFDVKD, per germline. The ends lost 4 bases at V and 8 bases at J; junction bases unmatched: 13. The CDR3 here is CATSEFPAGDADEQFF. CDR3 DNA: TGTGCCACCAGTGAATTCCCTGCGGGAGATGCGGATGAGCAGTTCTTC.

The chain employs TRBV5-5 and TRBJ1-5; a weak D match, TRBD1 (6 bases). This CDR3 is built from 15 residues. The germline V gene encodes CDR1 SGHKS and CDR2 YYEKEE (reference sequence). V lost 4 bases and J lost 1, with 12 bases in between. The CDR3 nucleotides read TGTGCCAGCAGCCCGTTAGGACAGAGCAATCAGCCCCAGCATTTT. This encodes CASSPLGQSNQPQHF.

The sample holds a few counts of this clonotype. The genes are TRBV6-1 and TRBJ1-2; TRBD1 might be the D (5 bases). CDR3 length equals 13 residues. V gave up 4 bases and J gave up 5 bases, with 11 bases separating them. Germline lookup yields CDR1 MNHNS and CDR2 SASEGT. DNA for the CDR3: TGTGCCAGCAGTGCCAGGGTTGGGTATGGCTACACCTTC. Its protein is CASSARVGYGYTF.

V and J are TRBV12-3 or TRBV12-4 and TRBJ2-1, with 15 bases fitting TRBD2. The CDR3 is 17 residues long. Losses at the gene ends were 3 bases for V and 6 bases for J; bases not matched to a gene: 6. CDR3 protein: CASSFRTSGRESNEQFF. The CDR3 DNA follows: TGTGCCAGCAGTTTCAGGACTAGCGGGAGGGAAAGCAATGAGCAGTTCTTC.

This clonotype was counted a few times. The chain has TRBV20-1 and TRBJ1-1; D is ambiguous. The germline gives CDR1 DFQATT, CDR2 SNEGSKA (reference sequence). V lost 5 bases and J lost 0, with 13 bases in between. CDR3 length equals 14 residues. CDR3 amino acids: CSAGKRTVNTEAFF. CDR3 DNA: TGCAGTGCTGGAAAAAGGACGGTGAACACTGAAGCTTTCTTT.

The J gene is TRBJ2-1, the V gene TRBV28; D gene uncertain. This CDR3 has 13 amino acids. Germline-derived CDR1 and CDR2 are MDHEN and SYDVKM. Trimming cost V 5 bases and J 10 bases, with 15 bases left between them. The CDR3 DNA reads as TGTGCCAGCAGTCCCGGGCTTGCGAGCGAGCAGTTCTTC. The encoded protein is CASSPGLASEQFF.

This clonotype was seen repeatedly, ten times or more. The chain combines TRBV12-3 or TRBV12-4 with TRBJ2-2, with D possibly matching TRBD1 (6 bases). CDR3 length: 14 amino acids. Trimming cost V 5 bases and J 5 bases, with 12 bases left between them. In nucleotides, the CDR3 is TGTGCCAGCAGTCAGGGACACCCAACCGGGGAGCTGTTTTTT. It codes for CASSQGHPTGELFF.

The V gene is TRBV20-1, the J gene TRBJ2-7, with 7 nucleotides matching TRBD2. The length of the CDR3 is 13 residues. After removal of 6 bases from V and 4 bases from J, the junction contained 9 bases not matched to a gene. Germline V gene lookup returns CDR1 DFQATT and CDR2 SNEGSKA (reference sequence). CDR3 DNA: TGCAGTGCGTTAGGACTAGGAAATTACGAGCAGTACTTC. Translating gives CSALGLGNYEQYF.

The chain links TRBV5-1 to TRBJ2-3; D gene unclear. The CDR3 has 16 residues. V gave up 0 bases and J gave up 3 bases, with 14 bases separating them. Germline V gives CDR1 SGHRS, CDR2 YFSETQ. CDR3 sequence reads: CASSLGLVIGTDTQYF. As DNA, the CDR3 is TGCGCCAGCAGCTTGGGTTTGGTAATAGGTACAGATACGCAGTATTTT.

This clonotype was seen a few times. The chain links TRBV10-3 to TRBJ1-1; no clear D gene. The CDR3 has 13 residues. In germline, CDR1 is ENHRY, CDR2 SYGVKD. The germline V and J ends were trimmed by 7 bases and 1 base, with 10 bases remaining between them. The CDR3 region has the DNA TGTGCCATCACTACGGACGGGAACACTGAAGCTTTCTTT. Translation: CAITTDGNTEAFF.

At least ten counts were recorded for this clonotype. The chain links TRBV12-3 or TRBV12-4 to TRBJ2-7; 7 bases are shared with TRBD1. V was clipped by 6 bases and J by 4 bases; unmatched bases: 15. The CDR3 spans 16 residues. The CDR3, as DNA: TGTGCCAGCAGCGGAACAGGGGCTCCTAACTCTTACGAGCAGTACTTC. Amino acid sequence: CASSGTGAPNSYEQYF.

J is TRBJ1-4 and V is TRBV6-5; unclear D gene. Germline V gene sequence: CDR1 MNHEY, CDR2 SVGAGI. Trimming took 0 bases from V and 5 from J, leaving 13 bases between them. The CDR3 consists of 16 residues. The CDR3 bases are TGTGCCAGCAGTTACTCCATCTGGCAGCCAAATGAAAAACTGTTTTTT. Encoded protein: CASSYSIWQPNEKLFF.

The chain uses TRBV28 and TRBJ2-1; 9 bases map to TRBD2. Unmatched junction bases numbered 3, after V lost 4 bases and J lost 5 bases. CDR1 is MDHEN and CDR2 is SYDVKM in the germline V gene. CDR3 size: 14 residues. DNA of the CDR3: TGTGCCAGCAGTTATAGCGGGGGCAACAATGAGCAGTTCTTC. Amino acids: CASSYSGGNNEQFF.

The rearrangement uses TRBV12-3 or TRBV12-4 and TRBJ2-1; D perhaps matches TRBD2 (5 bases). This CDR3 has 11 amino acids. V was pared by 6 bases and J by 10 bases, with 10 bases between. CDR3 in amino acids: CASSPPGEQFF. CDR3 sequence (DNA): TGTGCCAGCAGCCCCCCGGGGGAGCAGTTCTTC.